The rows below give T cell receptor beta chains drawn from one sample of a study of blood T cell repertoires in COVID-19. The method was immunoSEQ multiplex PCR; TCRdb's version includes in-frame clones alone and lacks a portion of them. The table shows 200,000 to 250,000 clones, with 92% occurring only once. Material: peripheral blood. These receptors came from a man aged 25 to 40 with acute or convalescent COVID-19. Each CDR3 is given with its conserved first and last residue. Each record gives: J gene, V gene, D gene, clone size, CDR3 DNA, CDR3 protein. A D gene is named only where the DNA matches it firmly. Clone size is stated in some rows and not others, as once, few, many or a class when expanded.

TRBJ2-6 TRBV19 - - TGTGCCAGTAGTATAGACCTTCCTGGGGCCAACGTCCTGACTTTC CASSIDLPGANVLTF
TRBJ1-6 TRBV4-2 - few TGTGCCAGCAGCCAAGATCGGCAGGGCCATTCACCCCTCCACTTT CASSQDRQGHSPLHF
TRBJ2-5 TRBV5-1 - - TGCGCCAGCAGCCGTGGACTTCCGGAAGAGACCCAGTACTTC CASSRGLPEETQYF
TRBJ1-3 TRBV4-2 - - TGTGCCAGCAGCCGCCCCTTGGAGGGGAACTCTGGAAACACCATATATTTT CASSRPLEGNSGNTIYF
TRBJ1-6 TRBV6-5 TRBD1 once TGTGCCAGCACTCCAGACAGGGCGAGTTCACCCCTCCACTTT CASTPDRASSPLHF
TRBJ1-5 TRBV7-2 - - TGTGCCAGCAGCACGGGGGGCGGGCAGCCCCAGCATTTT CASSTGGGQPQHF
TRBJ2-1 TRBV19 TRBD1 - TGTGCCAGTAGTATAGATAGGGGGACAGGTCTGTTCTTC CASSIDRGTGLFF
TRBJ2-5 TRBV5-8 TRBD1 - TGTGCCAGCAGCTTTTCACGGGTACAGGGGGTAGAGACCCAGTACTTC CASSFSRVQGVETQYF
TRBJ2-1 TRBV28 TRBD2 - TGTGCCAGTCACCGACCGGGACTAGCGGGAGTAAATGAGCAGTTCTTC CASHRPGLAGVNEQFF
TRBJ2-6 TRBV3-1/TRBV3-2 - - TGTGCCAGCAGCCTCTTATCTGGGGCCAACGTCCTGACTTTC CASSLLSGANVLTF
TRBJ1-6 TRBV7-9 TRBD1 once TGTGCCAGCAGCCGCCAGGGGGCTGGTTCACCCCTCCACTTT CASSRQGAGSPLHF
TRBJ2-7 TRBV7-9 TRBD1 - TGTGCCACCTCGACAGGGGCCTACGAGCAGTACTTC CATSTGAYEQYF
TRBJ2-7 TRBV7-9 TRBD2 - TGTGCCAGCAGCTTATTTAGCGTCGGGGGGGCCTACGAGCAGTACTTC CASSLFSVGGAYEQYF
TRBJ1-1 TRBV5-1 TRBD1 - TGCGCCAGCAGCTCAGGACAGGGGTACAAAGGAGCTTTCTTT CASSSGQGYKGAFF
TRBJ2-3 TRBV5-1 TRBD1 once TGCGCCAGCAGCTATGGACAGGACCGCACAGATACGCAGTATTTT CASSYGQDRTDTQYF
TRBJ1-5 TRBV2 TRBD1 - TGTGCCAGCAGCGACAGGGACAATCAGCCCCAGCATTTT CASSDRDNQPQHF
TRBJ1-2 TRBV30 - - TGTGCCTGGAATGTAGGGGAGGGCTATGGCTACACCTTC CAWNVGEGYGYTF